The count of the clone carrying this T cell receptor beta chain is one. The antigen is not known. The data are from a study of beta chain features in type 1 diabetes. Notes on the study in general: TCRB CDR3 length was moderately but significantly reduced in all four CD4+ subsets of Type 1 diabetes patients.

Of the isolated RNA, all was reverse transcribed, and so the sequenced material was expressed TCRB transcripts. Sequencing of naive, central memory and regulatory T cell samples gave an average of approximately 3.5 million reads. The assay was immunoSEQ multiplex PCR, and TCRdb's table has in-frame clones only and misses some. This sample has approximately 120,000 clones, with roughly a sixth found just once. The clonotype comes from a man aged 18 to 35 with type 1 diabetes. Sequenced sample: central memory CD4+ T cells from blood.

The CDR3 sequence is CASSFGGAPNSPLHF. CDR3 nucleotides: TGTGCCAGCAGTTTTGGGGGGGCGCCGAATTCACCCCTCCACTTT. The V and J genes are TRBV6-5 and TRBJ1-6, with D possibly matching TRBD1 (6 bases). This CDR3 contains 15 residues. Germline assignment: CDR1 MNHEY and CDR2 SVGAGI. The V gene lost 4 bases and the J gene lost 7 bases, with 14 bases spanning the gap.